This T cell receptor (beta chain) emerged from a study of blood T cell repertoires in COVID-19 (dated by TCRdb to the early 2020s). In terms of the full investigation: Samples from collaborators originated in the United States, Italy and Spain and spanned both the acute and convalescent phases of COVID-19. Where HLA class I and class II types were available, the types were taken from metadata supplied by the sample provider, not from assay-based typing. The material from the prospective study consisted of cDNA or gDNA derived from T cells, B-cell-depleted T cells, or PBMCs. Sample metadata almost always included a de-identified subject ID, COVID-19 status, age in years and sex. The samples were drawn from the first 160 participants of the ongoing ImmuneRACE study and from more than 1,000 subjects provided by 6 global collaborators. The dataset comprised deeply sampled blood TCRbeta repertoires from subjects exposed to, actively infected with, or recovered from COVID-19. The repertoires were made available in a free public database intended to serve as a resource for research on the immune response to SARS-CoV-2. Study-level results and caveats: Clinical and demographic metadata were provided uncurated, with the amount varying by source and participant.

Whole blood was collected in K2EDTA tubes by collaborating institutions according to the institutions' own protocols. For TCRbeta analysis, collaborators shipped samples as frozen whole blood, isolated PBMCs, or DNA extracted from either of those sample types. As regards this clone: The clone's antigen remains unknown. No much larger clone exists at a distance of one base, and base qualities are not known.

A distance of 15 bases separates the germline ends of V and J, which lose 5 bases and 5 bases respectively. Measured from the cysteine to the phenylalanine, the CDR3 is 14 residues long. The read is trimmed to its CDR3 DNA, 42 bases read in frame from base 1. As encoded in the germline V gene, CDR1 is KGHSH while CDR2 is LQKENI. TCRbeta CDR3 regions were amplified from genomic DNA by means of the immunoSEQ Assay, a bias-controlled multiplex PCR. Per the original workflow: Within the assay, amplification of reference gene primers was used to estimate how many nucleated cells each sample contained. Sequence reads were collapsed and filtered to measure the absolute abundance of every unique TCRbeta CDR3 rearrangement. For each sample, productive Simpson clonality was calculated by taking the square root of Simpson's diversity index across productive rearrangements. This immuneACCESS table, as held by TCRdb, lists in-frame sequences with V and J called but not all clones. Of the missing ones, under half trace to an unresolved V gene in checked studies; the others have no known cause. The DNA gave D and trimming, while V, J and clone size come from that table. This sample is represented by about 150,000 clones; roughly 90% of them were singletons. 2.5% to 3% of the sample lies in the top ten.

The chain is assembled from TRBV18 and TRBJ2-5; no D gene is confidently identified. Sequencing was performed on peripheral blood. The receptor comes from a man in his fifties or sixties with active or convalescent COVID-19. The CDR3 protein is CASSTLEGVETQYF. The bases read TGTGCCAGCTCAACACTCGAAGGAGTGGAGACCCAGTACTTC. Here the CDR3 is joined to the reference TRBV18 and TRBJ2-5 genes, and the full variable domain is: NAGVMQNPRHLVRRRGQEARLRCSPMKGHSHVYWYRQLPEEGLKFMVYLQKENIIDESGMPKERFSAEFPKEGPSILRIQQVVRGDSAAYFCASSTLEGVETQYFGPGTRLLVL.